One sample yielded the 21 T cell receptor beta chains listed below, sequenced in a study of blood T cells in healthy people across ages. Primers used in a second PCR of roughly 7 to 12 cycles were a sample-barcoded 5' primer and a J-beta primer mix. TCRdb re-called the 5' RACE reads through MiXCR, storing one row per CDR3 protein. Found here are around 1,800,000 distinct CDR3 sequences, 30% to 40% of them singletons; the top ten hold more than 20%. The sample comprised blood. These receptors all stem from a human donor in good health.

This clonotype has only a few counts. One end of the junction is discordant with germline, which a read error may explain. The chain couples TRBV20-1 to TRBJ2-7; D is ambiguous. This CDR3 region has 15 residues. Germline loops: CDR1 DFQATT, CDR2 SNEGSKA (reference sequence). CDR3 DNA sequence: TGCAGTGCTAGAGATTCCCAACGATACTCCTACAAGCAGTACTTC. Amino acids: CSARDSQRYSYKQYF.

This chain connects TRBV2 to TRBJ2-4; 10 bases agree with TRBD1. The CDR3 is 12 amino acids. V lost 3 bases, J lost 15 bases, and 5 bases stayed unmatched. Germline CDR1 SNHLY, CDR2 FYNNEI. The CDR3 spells CASSEGGTGAYF. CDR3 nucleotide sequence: TGTGCCAGCAGTGAGGGGGGGACAGGGGCGTACTTC.

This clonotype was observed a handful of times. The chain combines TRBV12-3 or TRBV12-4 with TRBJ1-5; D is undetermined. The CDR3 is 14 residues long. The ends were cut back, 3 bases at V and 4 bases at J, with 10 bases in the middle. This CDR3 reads CASSLLQSNQPQHF. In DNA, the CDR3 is TGTGCCAGCAGTTTGTTACAGTCAAATCAGCCCCAGCATTTT.

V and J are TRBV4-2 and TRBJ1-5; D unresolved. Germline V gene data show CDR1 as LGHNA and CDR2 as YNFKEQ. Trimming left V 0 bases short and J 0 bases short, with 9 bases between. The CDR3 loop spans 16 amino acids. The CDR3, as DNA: TGTGCCAGCAGCCAAGAAAACAGTTATAGCAATCAGCCCCAGCATTTT. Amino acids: CASSQENSYSNQPQHF.

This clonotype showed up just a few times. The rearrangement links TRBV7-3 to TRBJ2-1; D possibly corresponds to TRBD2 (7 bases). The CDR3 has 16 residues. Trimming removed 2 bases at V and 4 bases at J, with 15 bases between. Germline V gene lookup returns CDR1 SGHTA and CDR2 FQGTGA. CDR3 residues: CASSLVGGGFYNEQFF. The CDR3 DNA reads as TGTGCCAGCAGCTTAGTAGGGGGGGGGTTTTACAATGAGCAGTTCTTC.

The CDR3 DNA follows: TGCAGTGCTAGGGACAGGGGGTTGTTTTGGGAGCAGTACTTC. Translating gives CSARDRGLFWEQYF. The rearrangement uses TRBV20-1 and TRBJ2-4; 10 nucleotides agree with TRBD1. The CDR3 length is 14 residues. After removal of 3 bases from V and 13 bases from J, the junction contained 12 bases not matched to a gene. Germline CDR1 and CDR2: DFQATT and SNEGSKA (reference sequence).

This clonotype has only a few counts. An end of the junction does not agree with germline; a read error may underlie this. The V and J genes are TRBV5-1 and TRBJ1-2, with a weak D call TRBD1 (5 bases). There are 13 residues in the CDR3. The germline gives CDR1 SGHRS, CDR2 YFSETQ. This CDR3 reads CASTSGPNSGYTF. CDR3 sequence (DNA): TGCGCCAGCACATCAGGGCCGAACTCTGGCTACACCTTC.

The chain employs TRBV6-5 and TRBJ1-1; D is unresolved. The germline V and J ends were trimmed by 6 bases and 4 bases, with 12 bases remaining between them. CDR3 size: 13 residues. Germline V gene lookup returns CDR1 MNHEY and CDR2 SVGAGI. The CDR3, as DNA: TGTGCCAGCAGACACCGAGGGATCACTGAAGCTTTCTTT. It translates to CASRHRGITEAFF.

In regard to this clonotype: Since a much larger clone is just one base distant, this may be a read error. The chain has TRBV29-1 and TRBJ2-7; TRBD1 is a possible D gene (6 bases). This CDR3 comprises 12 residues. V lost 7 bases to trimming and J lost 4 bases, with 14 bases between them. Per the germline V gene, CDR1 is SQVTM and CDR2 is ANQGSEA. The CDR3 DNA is TGCAGCGGCGCATTCAGGGGTTACGAGCAGTACTTC. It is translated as CSGAFRGYEQYF.

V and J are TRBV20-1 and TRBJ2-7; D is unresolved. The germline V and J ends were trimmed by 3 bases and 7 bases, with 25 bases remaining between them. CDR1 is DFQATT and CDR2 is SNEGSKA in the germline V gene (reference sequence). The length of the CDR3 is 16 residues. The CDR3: CSARKNFIVGNGEQYF. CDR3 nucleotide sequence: TGCAGTGCTAGGAAGAATTTCATAGTGGGGAATGGGGAGCAGTACTTC.

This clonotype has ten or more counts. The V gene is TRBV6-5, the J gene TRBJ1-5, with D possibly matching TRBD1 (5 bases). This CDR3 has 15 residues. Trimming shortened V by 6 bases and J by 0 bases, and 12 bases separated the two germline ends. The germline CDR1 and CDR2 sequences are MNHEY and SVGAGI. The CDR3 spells CASSRTGYSNQPQHF. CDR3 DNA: TGTGCCAGCAGCCGCACAGGTTATAGCAATCAGCCCCAGCATTTT.

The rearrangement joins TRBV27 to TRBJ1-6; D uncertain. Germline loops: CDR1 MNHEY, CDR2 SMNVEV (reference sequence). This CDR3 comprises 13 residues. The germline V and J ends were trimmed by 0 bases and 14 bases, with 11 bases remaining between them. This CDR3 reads CASSLSLGISLHF. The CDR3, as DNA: TGTGCCAGCAGTTTATCCCTCGGGATATCCCTCCACTTT.

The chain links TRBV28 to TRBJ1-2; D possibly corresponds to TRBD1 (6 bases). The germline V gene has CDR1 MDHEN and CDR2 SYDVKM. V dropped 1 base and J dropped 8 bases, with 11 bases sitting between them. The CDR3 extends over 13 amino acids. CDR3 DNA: TGTGCCAGCAGTTTATCAGGGGCTCAGGGCTACACCTTC. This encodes CASSLSGAQGYTF.

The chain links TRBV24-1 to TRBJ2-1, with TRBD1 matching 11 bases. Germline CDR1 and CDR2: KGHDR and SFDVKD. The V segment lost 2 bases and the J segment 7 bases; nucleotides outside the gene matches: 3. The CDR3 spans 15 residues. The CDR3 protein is CATSDWTGGANEQFF. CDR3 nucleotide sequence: TGTGCCACCAGTGATTGGACAGGGGGCGCGAATGAGCAGTTCTTC.

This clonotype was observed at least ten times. The CDR3 nucleotides read TGTGCCAGCAGCTTAGTAGGGGGTGACACTGAAGCTTTCTTT. Encoded protein: CASSLVGGDTEAFF. The chain couples TRBV7-2 to TRBJ1-1, with D possibly matching TRBD1 (6 bases). With 1 base removed from V and 3 bases from J, the gap between germline ends came to 9 bases. CDR3 length: 14 amino acids. Germline CDR1 is SGHTA and CDR2 is FQGNSA. Full variable domain (missing parts from reference TRBV7-2 and TRBJ1-1): GAGVSQSPSNKVTEKGKDVELRCDPISGHTALYWYRQSLGQGLEFLIYFQGNSAPDKSGLPSDRFSAERTGGSVSTLTIQRTQQEDSAVYLCASSLVGGDTEAFFGQGTRLTVV.

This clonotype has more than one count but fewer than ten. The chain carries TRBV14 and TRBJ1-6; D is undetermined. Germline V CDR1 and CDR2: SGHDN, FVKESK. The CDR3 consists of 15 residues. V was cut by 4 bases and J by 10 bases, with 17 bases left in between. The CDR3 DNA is TGTGCCAGCAGCCCCTACTTGGGCCGAGGCTCACCCCTCCACTTT. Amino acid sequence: CASSPYLGRGSPLHF.

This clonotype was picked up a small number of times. DNA of the CDR3: TGTGCCAGCAGCAATAGCGGGGGGAACCAAGAGACCCAGTACTTC. This sequence encodes CASSNSGGNQETQYF. The rearrangement links TRBV7-9 to TRBJ2-5; 10 bases line up with TRBD2. The CDR3 is 15 residues long. Germline CDR1 and CDR2: SEHNR and FQNEAQ (reference sequence). The V gene end was trimmed by 5 bases and the J gene end by 0 bases; junction bases not matched to a gene: 3.

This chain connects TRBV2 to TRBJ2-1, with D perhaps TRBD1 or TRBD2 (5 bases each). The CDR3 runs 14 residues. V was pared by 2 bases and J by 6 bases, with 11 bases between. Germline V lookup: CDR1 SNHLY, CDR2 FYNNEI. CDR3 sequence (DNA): TGTGCCAGCAGTGAAATGGGACCTTTCAATGAGCAGTTCTTC. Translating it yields CASSEMGPFNEQFF.

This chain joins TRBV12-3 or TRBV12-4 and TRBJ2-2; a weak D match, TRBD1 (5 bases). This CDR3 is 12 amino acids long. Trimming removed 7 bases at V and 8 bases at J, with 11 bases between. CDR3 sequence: CASIDKGGELFF. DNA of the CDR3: TGTGCCAGCATCGATAAGGGGGGGGAGCTGTTTTTT.

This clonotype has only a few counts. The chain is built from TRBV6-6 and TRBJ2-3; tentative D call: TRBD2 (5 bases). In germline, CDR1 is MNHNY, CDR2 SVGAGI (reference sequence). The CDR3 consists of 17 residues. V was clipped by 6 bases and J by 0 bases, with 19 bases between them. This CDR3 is CASSLTDLPISTDTQYF. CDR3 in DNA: TGTGCCAGCAGCCTCACGGACTTACCAATAAGCACAGATACGCAGTATTTT.

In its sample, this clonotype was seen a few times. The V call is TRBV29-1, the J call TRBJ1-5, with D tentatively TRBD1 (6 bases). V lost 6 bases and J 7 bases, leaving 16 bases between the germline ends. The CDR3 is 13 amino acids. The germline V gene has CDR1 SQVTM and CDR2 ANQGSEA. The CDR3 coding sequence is TGCAGCGTGGAAACAGGGTTAGACCAGCCCCAGCATTTT. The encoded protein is CSVETGLDQPQHF.